These 31 T cell receptor beta chains were sequenced from one sample in a study of T cell repertoires in cytomegalovirus infection. Via MiXCR, TCRdb re-called the reads, giving one row per CDR3 protein. The table shows roughly 80,000 distinct CDR3 sequences, with roughly 25% occurring only once. These receptors have no identified antigens. This sample comprised CD8+ T cells from cultured PBMCs, obtained from culture after CMV antigen stimulation. The source of these receptors is a human donor in good health (CMV status not recorded). Some clones in this sample may be carry-over from other donors' samples.

With respect to this clonotype: It may be a read error: a sequence one base away is much more abundant. The chain uses TRBV20-1 and TRBJ1-2; tentatively, D is TRBD1 (5 bases). V gave up 5 bases and J gave up 2 bases, with 15 bases separating them. This CDR3 is built from 14 residues. The germline V gene has CDR1 DFQATT and CDR2 SNEGSKA (reference sequence). The CDR3 sequence: CSALGCDSNYGYTF. CDR3 DNA sequence: TGCAGTGCTCTCGGATGTGACAGCAACTATGGCTACACCTTC.

This clonotype was observed once. The chain carries TRBV4-3 and TRBJ2-3, with 14 nucleotides matching TRBD2. The germline V gene encodes CDR1 LGHNA and CDR2 YSLEER. The V segment lost 0 bases and the J segment 5 bases; nucleotides outside the gene matches: 7. The length of the CDR3 is 18 residues. CDR3 region: CASSQEVGLAGVLDTQYF. The CDR3 nucleotides read TGCGCCAGCAGCCAAGAGGTGGGACTAGCGGGAGTTCTAGATACGCAGTATTTT.

The V call is TRBV20-1, the J call TRBJ1-2; 9 nucleotides agree with TRBD1. The CDR3 is 14 amino acids. Germline V gene lookup returns CDR1 DFQATT and CDR2 SNEGSKA (reference sequence). V lost 5 bases, J lost 6 bases, and 10 bases stayed unmatched. CDR3 sequence: CSAYTQGAAHGYTF. The CDR3 coding sequence is TGCAGTGCTTACACACAGGGGGCAGCGCATGGCTACACCTTC.

This clonotype has a handful of counts. The chain links TRBV7-6 to TRBJ2-7; 8 nucleotides agree with TRBD1. Germline CDR1 and CDR2: SGHVS and FNYEAQ. CDR3 length: 15 residues. V gave up 4 bases and J gave up 2 bases; unmatched junction bases: 7. CDR3 region: CASSSSGGTPYEQYF. Written as DNA, the CDR3 is TGTGCCAGCAGCTCCTCAGGGGGCACCCCCTACGAGCAGTACTTC.

The chain joins TRBV7-9 to TRBJ2-7; D unclear. There are 13 residues in the CDR3. From germline, CDR1 is SEHNR and CDR2 FQNEAQ (reference sequence). With 2 bases removed from V and 5 bases from J, the gap between germline ends came to 10 bases. CDR3 DNA sequence: TGTGCCAGCAGCTTACCACTTAGCCACGAGCAGTACTTC. Its translation: CASSLPLSHEQYF. Full variable domain (remainder filled in from reference TRBV7-9 and TRBJ2-7): DTGVSQNPRHKITKRGQNVTFRCDPISEHNRLYWYRQTLGQGPEFLTYFQNEAQLEKSRLLSDRFSAERPKGSFSTLEIQRTEQGDSAMYLCASSLPLSHEQYFGPGTRLTVT.

The chain links TRBV30 to TRBJ2-7, with TRBD2 identical over 8 bases. Germline CDR1 GTSNPN, CDR2 SVGIG (reference sequence). The CDR3 has 15 amino acids. V lost 1 base to trimming and J lost 4 bases; unmatched junction nucleotides: 9. The CDR3 DNA sequence: TGTGCCTGGAGTGGGCTTTCTAGCGGGTGGTACGAGCAGTACTTC. It specifies CAWSGLSSGWYEQYF.

DNA of the CDR3: TGTGCCAGTAGTATGGGGGCGGTTGCCTTCTACGAGCAGTACTTC. It specifies CASSMGAVAFYEQYF. V gene TRBV19 combines with J gene TRBJ2-7; TRBD1 might be the D (6 bases). V lost 3 bases and J lost 3, with 15 bases in between. The CDR3 length is 15 residues. Germline V gene lookup returns CDR1 LNHDA and CDR2 SQIVND (reference sequence).

A few counts support this clonotype. V usage is TRBV19 and J usage is TRBJ2-3; D is tentatively TRBD1 or TRBD2 (7 bases each). The CDR3 length is 15 residues. Trimming cost V 10 bases and J 3 bases, with 20 bases left between them. Germline CDR1 and CDR2: LNHDA and SQIVND (reference sequence). CDR3 sequence (DNA): TGTGCCACCAGGGAGGGGGCGGCGGGAACAGATACGCAGTATTTT. This encodes CATREGAAGTDTQYF. Filled out from reference TRBV19 and TRBJ2-3, the complete variable domain reads DGGITQSPKYLFRKEGQNVTLSCEQNLNHDAMYWYRQDPGQGLRLIYYSQIVNDFQKGDIAEGYSVSREKKESFPLTVTSAQKNPTAFYLCATREGAAGTDTQYFGPGTRLTVL.

As DNA, the CDR3 is TGCGCCAGCAGCCAAGTTATTAGCGGGGCCTACGAGCAGTACTTC. This gives the protein CASSQVISGAYEQYF. This sequence joins TRBV4-1 and TRBJ2-7; 8 bases are shared with TRBD2. The CDR3 consists of 15 residues. J gave up 2 bases and V 1 base, and 4 bases lay outside the gene matches. CDR1 is MGHRA and CDR2 is YSYEKL in the germline V gene.

This sequence joins TRBV6-6 and TRBJ1-5; D gene uncertain. V was shortened by 0 bases and J by 5 bases, with 11 bases between the two germline ends. The CDR3 length is 15 residues. CDR1 and CDR2 (germline): MNHNY, SVGAGI (reference sequence). The CDR3 protein is CASSYSGRGDQPQHF. The CDR3 bases are TGTGCCAGCAGTTACTCTGGGAGAGGAGATCAGCCCCAGCATTTT.

This chain uses TRBV7-6 with TRBJ1-1, with D possibly matching TRBD1 (6 bases). The germline V gene encodes CDR1 SGHVS and CDR2 FNYEAQ. The CDR3 is 15 residues long. The V end lost 2 bases, the J end lost 6 bases, and 16 bases lay between the germline ends. DNA for the CDR3: TGTGCCAGCAGCTTATCAGGGGACGGAGTATCTGAAGCTTTCTTT. This gives the protein CASSLSGDGVSEAFF.

This clonotype appeared many times. The V and J genes are TRBV7-2 and TRBJ2-5; 10 bases map to TRBD2. CDR1 and CDR2 from the germline V gene are SGHTA and FQGNSA. CDR3 length equals 15 residues. J gave up 5 bases and V 5 bases, and 8 bases lay outside the gene matches. DNA for the CDR3: TGTGCCAGCAGCATACTGACGGGACTAGCGGAGACCCAGTACTTC. This codes for CASSILTGLAETQYF.

This clonotype came up a few times. CDR3 loop: CASNDNEQFF. The CDR3 DNA reads TGTGCCAGCAATGACAATGAGCAGTTCTTC. The chain employs TRBV7-9 and TRBJ2-1; D is unclear. Per germline, CDR1 SEHNR and CDR2 FQNEAQ (reference sequence). CDR3 length: 10 residues. V gave up 7 bases and J gave up 5 bases, with 3 bases separating them. Using reference TRBV7-9 and TRBJ2-1 for the parts outside the CDR3, the full variable domain is DTGVSQNPRHKITKRGQNVTFRCDPISEHNRLYWYRQTLGQGPEFLTYFQNEAQLEKSRLLSDRFSAERPKGSFSTLEIQRTEQGDSAMYLCASNDNEQFFGPGTRLTVL.

This clonotype was found a few times. The chain is built from TRBV7-9 and TRBJ2-2, with D tentatively TRBD2 (7 bases). This CDR3 contains 17 residues. Germline assignment: CDR1 SEHNR and CDR2 FQNEAQ (reference sequence). With 4 bases removed from V and 0 bases from J, the gap between germline ends came to 15 bases. The CDR3 is CASSSALRGPNTGELFF. CDR3 bases: TGTGCCAGCAGCTCCGCTTTGCGGGGGCCGAACACCGGGGAGCTGTTTTTT.

The rearrangement uses TRBV2 and TRBJ2-3, with 7 bases fitting TRBD2. CDR3 size: 15 residues. Trimming at V came to 8 bases and at J to 0 bases, leaving 8 bases not matched to a gene. Germline CDR1 reads SNHLY; CDR2 reads FYNNEI. CDR3 protein: CASGELAYSTDTQYF. The DNA for the CDR3 is TGTGCCAGCGGGGAACTAGCGTATAGCACAGATACGCAGTATTTT.

This clonotype showed up many times. The chain is built from TRBV7-9 and TRBJ1-5; the match to TRBD1 covers 9 bases. CDR3 size: 18 residues. The V segment lost 5 bases and the J segment 0 bases; nucleotides outside the gene matches: 11. The germline V gene has CDR1 SEHNR and CDR2 FQNEAQ (reference sequence). CDR3 protein: CASSPYRDRDHSNQPQHF. The CDR3 DNA sequence: TGTGCCAGCAGCCCCTACCGGGACAGGGACCATAGCAATCAGCCCCAGCATTTT. Full variable domain (missing parts from reference TRBV7-9 and TRBJ1-5): DTGVSQNPRHKITKRGQNVTFRCDPISEHNRLYWYRQTLGQGPEFLTYFQNEAQLEKSRLLSDRFSAERPKGSFSTLEIQRTEQGDSAMYLCASSPYRDRDHSNQPQHFGDGTRLSIL.

This clonotype was recorded a few times. Written as DNA, the CDR3 is TGTGCCAGCAGTCCCGGGACAGGGTGGCAAGAGACCCAGTACTTC. Protein product: CASSPGTGWQETQYF. The chain couples TRBV6-2 or TRBV6-3 to TRBJ2-5; 9 bases fit TRBD1. CDR3 length: 15 residues. Losses at the gene ends were 5 bases for V and 2 bases for J; bases not matched to a gene: 6. Germline CDR1 reads MNHEY; CDR2 reads SVGEGT.

The rearrangement links TRBV19 to TRBJ1-2; perhaps TRBD1 as D (5 bases). Germline lookup yields CDR1 LNHDA and CDR2 SQIVND (reference sequence). Trimming pared 7 bases from V and 0 bases from J, leaving 15 bases between. The CDR3 has 15 residues. The CDR3 reads CASTVGTTPNYGYTF. DNA of the CDR3: TGTGCCAGTACAGTAGGGACCACTCCTAACTATGGCTACACCTTC. Complete variable domain (other parts from reference TRBV19 and TRBJ1-2): DGGITQSPKYLFRKEGQNVTLSCEQNLNHDAMYWYRQDPGQGLRLIYYSQIVNDFQKGDIAEGYSVSREKKESFPLTVTSAQKNPTAFYLCASTVGTTPNYGYTFGSGTRLTVV.

The J gene is TRBJ1-5, the V gene TRBV19; 7 positions match TRBD1. Trimming at V came to 3 bases and at J to 6 bases, leaving 8 bases not matched to a gene. This CDR3 spans 15 amino acids. The germline gives CDR1 LNHDA, CDR2 SQIVND (reference sequence). The CDR3 DNA reads TGTGCCAGTAGTATGCAGGGGGGCGGGGGTCAGCCCCAGCATTTT. It encodes CASSMQGGGGQPQHF.

Only a few counts were recorded for this clonotype. V usage is TRBV5-1 and J usage is TRBJ2-1; D might be TRBD2 (7 bases). The CDR3 spans 15 residues. The germline CDR1 and CDR2 sequences are SGHRS and YFSETQ. V lost 0 bases and J 7 bases, leaving 14 bases between the germline ends. The CDR3 spells CASSLGGGPWNEQFF. The CDR3 DNA reads TGCGCCAGCAGCTTGGGCGGGGGCCCTTGGAATGAGCAGTTCTTC.

V and J are TRBV9 and TRBJ2-5; D possibly corresponds to TRBD1 (7 bases). V was shortened by 3 bases and J by 5 bases, with 17 bases between the two germline ends. The CDR3 has 15 amino acids. CDR1 is SGDLS, CDR2 YYNGEE, per germline. CDR3 coding DNA: TGTGCCAGCAGCGACTCGGGGGACAGAGGGGAGACCCAGTACTTC. Amino acids: CASSDSGDRGETQYF.

In this sample, this clonotype turned up many times. The chain links TRBV7-8 to TRBJ1-4, with D maybe TRBD1 (6 bases). The ends were cut back, 5 bases at V and 8 bases at J, with 18 bases in the middle. This CDR3 region has 15 residues. Germline V gene lookup returns CDR1 SGHVS and CDR2 FQNEAQ. The CDR3 DNA is TGTGCCAGCAGCCCTTCGACAGGAGGAAGAGAAAAACTGTTTTTT. It yields the protein CASSPSTGGREKLFF. Full variable domain (rest looked up from reference TRBV7-8 and TRBJ1-4): GAGVSQSPRYKVAKRGQDVALRCDPISGHVSLFWYQQALGQGPEFLTYFQNEAQLDKSGLPSDRFFAERPEGSVSTLKIQRTQQEDSAVYLCASSPSTGGREKLFFGSGTQLSVL.

This rearrangement joins TRBV5-1 to TRBJ2-2, with D unresolved. Germline assignment: CDR1 SGHRS and CDR2 YFSETQ. V lost 2 bases, J lost 4 bases, and 9 bases lay in between. This CDR3 has 14 amino acids. The CDR3, as DNA: TGCGCCAGCAGCTTAGGTGGTGGCACCGGGGAGCTGTTTTTT. This translates into CASSLGGGTGELFF.

This clonotype was counted between two and nine times. The chain joins TRBV7-2 to TRBJ2-5, with 10 nucleotides matching TRBD1. Germline loops: CDR1 SGHTA, CDR2 FQGNSA. The CDR3 covers 17 residues. The V and J ends lost 3 bases and 6 bases, in that order; junction bases with no gene match: 13. The CDR3, as DNA: TGTGCCAGCAGCTTGTACCGGGACAGGGGATTGTTGCAGACCCAGTACTTC. Translated, it gives CASSLYRDRGLLQTQYF.

The chain uses TRBV4-3 and TRBJ1-4, with D maybe TRBD1 (6 bases). This CDR3 spans 16 amino acids. V lost 5 bases to trimming and J lost 0 bases, with 13 bases between them. Germline CDR1 reads LGHNA; CDR2 reads YSLEER. In DNA form, the CDR3 reads TGCGCCAGCAGCTACGGACAGTCTACAACTAATGAAAAACTGTTTTTT. Its protein product is CASSYGQSTTNEKLFF.

The chain employs TRBV7-6 and TRBJ2-4; 10 positions match TRBD1. V lost 5 bases to trimming and J lost 7 bases; unmatched junction nucleotides: 5. From germline, CDR1 is SGHVS and CDR2 FNYEAQ. The CDR3 covers 14 residues. CDR3 nucleotides: TGTGCCAGCAGCCCAGGACAGGGGGGGAACATTCAGTACTTC. Protein sequence: CASSPGQGGNIQYF.

This rearrangement joins TRBV20-1 to TRBJ2-2; tentative D call: TRBD1 (7 bases). V was shortened by 5 bases and J by 5 bases, with 15 bases between the two germline ends. The CDR3 covers 14 residues. Germline-derived CDR1 and CDR2 are DFQATT and SNEGSKA (reference sequence). CDR3 protein: CSAARDSVTGELFF. CDR3 bases: TGCAGTGCTGCGCGGGACAGCGTTACCGGGGAGCTGTTTTTT.

The CDR3 protein is CASSLVPPAVSTDTQYF. CDR3 nucleotides: TGTGCCAGCAGCTTGGTGCCCCCGGCAGTTAGCACAGATACGCAGTATTTT. The chain employs TRBV5-8 and TRBJ2-3; no clear D gene. The CDR3 length is 17 residues. CDR1 and CDR2 from the germline V gene are SGHTS and YDEGEE. Trimming shortened V by 0 bases and J by 0 bases, and 14 bases separated the two germline ends. Combining the CDR3 with reference TRBV5-8 and TRBJ2-3 gives the whole variable domain EAGVTQSPTHLIKTRGQQATLRCSPISGHTSVYWYQQALGLGLQFLLWYDEGEERNRGNFPPRFSGRQFPNYSSELNVNALELEDSALYLCASSLVPPAVSTDTQYFGPGTRLTVL.

The chain uses TRBV20-1 and TRBJ1-3; D unclear. V was pared by 1 base and J by 4 bases, with 14 bases between. The CDR3 is made up of 15 amino acids. Germline CDR1 DFQATT, CDR2 SNEGSKA (reference sequence). The CDR3 loop is CSARGAAVGGNTIYF. The CDR3 DNA sequence: TGCAGTGCTAGAGGGGCAGCCGTAGGGGGAAACACCATATATTTT.

This clonotype was seen at least ten times. The V gene is TRBV7-6, the J gene TRBJ2-7; weak D call: TRBD2 (6 bases). V gave up 5 bases and J gave up 3 bases, with 23 bases separating them. In germline, CDR1 is SGHVS, CDR2 FNYEAQ. This CDR3 region has 17 residues. The CDR3 is CASSPPTSERAIYEQYF. CDR3 DNA: TGTGCCAGCAGCCCCCCAACTTCAGAGCGGGCCATCTACGAGCAGTACTTC. The entire variable domain, with the rest obtained from reference TRBV7-6 and TRBJ2-7, is as follows: GAGVSQSPRYKVTKRGQDVALRCDPISGHVSLYWYRQALGQGPEFLTYFNYEAQQDKSGLPNDRFSAERPEGSISTLTIQRTEQRDSAMYRCASSPPTSERAIYEQYFGPGTRLTVT.

This clonotype was seen a few times. J is TRBJ1-5 and V is TRBV12-3 or TRBV12-4; 7 nucleotides agree with TRBD1. Trimming cost V 4 bases and J 3 bases; bases outside gene matches: 12. This CDR3 contains 17 residues. CDR3: CASSSTGRGIFNQPQHF. In DNA form, the CDR3 reads TGTGCCAGCAGTTCGACAGGGAGGGGGATCTTCAATCAGCCCCAGCATTTT.